This TCR beta chain appears in the sequencing data of a study of T cell responses to AZD1222 COVID-19 vaccine. A remark on this clone: The target antigen is unknown.

Study-level results: Repertoire samples came only from after the peak T cell response.

Germline-derived CDR1 and CDR2 are LGHNA and YSLEER. CDR3 length equals 15 residues. V was cut by 5 bases and J by 0 bases, with 10 bases left in between. This table comes from immunoSEQ multiplex PCR, and its TCRdb copy is limited to in-frame clones, with some not included. Seen here are tens of thousands of clones, approximately 88% observed once, and the top ten hold roughly 5%. The clonotype originates from an adult in good health. The rearrangement joins TRBV4-3 to TRBJ2-2; D uncertain. The specimen was peripheral blood, collected on day 0 of MenACWY control vaccination. This CDR3 reads CASSLSFANTGELFF. The CDR3 DNA sequence: TGCGCCAGCAGCTTATCCTTCGCGAACACCGGGGAGCTGTTTTTT.